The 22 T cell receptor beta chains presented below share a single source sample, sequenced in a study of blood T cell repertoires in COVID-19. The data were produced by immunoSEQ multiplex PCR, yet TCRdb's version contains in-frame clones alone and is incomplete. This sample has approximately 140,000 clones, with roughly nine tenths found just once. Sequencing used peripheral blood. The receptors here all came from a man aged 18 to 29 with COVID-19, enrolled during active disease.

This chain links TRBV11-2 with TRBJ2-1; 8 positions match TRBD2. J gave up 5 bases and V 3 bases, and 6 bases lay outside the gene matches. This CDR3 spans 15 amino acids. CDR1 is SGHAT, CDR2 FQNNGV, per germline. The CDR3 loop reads CASSLTGGGNNEQFF. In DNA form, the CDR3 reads TGTGCCAGCAGCTTGACGGGAGGGGGTAACAATGAGCAGTTCTTC.

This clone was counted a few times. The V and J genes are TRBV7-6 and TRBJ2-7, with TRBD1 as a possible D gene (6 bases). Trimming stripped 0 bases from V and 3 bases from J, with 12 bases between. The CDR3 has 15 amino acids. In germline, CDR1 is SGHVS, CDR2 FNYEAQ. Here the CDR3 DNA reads TGTGCCAGCAGCTTAGCGAGTGGCAGGGGCTACGAGCAGTACTTC. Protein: CASSLASGRGYEQYF.

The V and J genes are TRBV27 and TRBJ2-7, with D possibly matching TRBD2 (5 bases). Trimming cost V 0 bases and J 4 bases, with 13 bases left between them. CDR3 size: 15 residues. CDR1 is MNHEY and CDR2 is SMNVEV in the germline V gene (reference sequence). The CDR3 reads CASSLSSSMGYEQYF. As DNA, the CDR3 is TGTGCCAGCAGTTTATCCTCTAGCATGGGTTACGAGCAGTACTTC.

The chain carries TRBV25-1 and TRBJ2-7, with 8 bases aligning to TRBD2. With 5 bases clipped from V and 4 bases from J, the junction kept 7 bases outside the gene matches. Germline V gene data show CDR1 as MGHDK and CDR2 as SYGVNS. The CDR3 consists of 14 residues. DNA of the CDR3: TGTGCCAGCAGTATCGGGGGGGGAAGGTACGAGCAGTACTTC. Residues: CASSIGGGRYEQYF.

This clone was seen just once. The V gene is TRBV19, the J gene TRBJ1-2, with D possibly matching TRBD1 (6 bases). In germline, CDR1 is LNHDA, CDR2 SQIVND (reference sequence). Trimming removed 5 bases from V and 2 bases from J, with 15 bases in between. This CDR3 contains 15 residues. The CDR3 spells CASSPTTGTNYGYTF. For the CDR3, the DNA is TGTGCCAGTAGTCCGACGACAGGAACGAACTATGGCTACACCTTC. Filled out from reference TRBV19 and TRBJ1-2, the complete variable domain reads DGGITQSPKYLFRKEGQNVTLSCEQNLNHDAMYWYRQDPGQGLRLIYYSQIVNDFQKGDIAEGYSVSREKKESFPLTVTSAQKNPTAFYLCASSPTTGTNYGYTFGSGTRLTVV.

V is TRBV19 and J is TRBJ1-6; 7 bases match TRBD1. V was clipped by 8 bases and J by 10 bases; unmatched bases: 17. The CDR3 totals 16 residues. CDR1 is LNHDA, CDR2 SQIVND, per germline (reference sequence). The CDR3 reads CASEPTSYRGGSPLHF. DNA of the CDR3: TGTGCCAGTGAACCCACTTCTTACAGGGGTGGCTCACCCCTCCACTTT.

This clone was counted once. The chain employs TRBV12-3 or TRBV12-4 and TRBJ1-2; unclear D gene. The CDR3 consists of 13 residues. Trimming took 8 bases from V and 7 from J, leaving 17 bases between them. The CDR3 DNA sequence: TGTGCCAGCTCGCCCCTGGGCGCGCGTGGCTACACCTTC. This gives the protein CASSPLGARGYTF.

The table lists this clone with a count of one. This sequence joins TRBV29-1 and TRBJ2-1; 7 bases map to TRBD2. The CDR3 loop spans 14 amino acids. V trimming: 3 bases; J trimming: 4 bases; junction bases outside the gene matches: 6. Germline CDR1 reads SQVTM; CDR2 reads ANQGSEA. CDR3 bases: TGCAGCGTTGAGGAAAGCGGGAAGTACAATGAGCAGTTCTTC. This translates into CSVEESGKYNEQFF.

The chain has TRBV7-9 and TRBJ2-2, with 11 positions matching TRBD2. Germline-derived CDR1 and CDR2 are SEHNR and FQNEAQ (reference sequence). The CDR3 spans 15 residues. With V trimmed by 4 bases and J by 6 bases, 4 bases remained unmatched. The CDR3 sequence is CASSSGLAAAGELFF. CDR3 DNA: TGTGCCAGCAGCTCGGGACTAGCGGCCGCCGGGGAGCTGTTTTTT.

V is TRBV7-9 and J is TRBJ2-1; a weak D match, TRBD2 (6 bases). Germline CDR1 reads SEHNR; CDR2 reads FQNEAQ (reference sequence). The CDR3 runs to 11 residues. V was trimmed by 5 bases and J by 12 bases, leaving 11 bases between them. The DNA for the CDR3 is TGTGCCAGCAGCCCGACCGGGGGGCAGTTCTTC. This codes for CASSPTGGQFF.

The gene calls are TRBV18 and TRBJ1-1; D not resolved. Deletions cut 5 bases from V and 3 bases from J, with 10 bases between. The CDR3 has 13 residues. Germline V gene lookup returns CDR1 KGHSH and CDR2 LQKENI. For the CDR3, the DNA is TGTGCCAGCTCAGCAGACGGGGACACTGAAGCTTTCTTT. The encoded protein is CASSADGDTEAFF.

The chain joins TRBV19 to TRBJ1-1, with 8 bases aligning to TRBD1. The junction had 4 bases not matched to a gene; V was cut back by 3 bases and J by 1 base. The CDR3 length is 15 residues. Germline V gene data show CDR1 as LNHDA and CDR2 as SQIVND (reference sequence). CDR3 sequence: CASSMYGTGNTEAFF. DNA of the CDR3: TGTGCCAGTAGTATGTACGGGACAGGGAACACTGAAGCTTTCTTT. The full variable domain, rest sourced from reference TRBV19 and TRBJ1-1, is DGGITQSPKYLFRKEGQNVTLSCEQNLNHDAMYWYRQDPGQGLRLIYYSQIVNDFQKGDIAEGYSVSREKKESFPLTVTSAQKNPTAFYLCASSMYGTGNTEAFFGQGTRLTVV.

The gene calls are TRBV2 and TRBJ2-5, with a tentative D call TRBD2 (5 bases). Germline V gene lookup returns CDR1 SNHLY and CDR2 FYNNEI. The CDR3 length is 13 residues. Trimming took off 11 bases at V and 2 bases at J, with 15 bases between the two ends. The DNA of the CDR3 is TGTGCCCTTCAGACCACGGGGCAAGAGACCCAGTACTTC. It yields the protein CALQTTGQETQYF. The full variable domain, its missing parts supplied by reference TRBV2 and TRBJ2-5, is EPEVTQTPSHQVTQMGQEVILRCVPISNHLYFYWYRQILGQKVEFLVSFYNNEISEKSEIFDDQFSVERPDGSNFTLKIRSTKLEDSAMYFCALQTTGQETQYFGPGTRLLVL.

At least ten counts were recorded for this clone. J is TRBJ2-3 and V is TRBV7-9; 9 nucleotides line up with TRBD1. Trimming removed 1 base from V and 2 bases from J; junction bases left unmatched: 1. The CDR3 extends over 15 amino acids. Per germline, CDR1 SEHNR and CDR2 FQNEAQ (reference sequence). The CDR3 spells CASSLGTGDTDTQYF. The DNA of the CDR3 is TGTGCCAGCAGCTTAGGGACAGGGGACACAGATACGCAGTATTTT.

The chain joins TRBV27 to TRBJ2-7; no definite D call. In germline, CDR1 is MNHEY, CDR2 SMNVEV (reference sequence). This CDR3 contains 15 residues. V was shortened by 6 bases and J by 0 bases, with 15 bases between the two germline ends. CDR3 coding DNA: TGTGCCAGCAGGACTTGGGTGGAAACCTCCTACGAGCAGTACTTC. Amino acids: CASRTWVETSYEQYF.

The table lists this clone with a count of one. As DNA, the CDR3 is TGTGCCTGGAGGGAGGGACAGGGGCTCTACGAGCAGTACTTC. Protein sequence: CAWREGQGLYEQYF. The rearrangement links TRBV30 to TRBJ2-7, with TRBD1 matching 10 bases. V shed 3 bases, J shed 3 bases, and the junction held 5 bases outside the gene matches. This CDR3 has 14 amino acids. Germline assignment: CDR1 GTSNPN and CDR2 SVGIG (reference sequence).

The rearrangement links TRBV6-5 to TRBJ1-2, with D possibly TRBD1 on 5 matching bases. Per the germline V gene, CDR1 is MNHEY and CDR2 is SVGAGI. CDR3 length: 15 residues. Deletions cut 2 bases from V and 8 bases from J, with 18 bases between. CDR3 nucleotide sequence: TGTGCCAGCAGTTACGAGGCAGGGAATATGAGAGGCTACACCTTC. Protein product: CASSYEAGNMRGYTF.

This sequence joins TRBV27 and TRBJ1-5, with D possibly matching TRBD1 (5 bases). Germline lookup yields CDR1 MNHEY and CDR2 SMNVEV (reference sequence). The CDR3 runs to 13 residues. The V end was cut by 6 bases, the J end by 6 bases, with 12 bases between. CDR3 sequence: CASRKGYSQPQHF. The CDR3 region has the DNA TGTGCCAGCAGGAAGGGGTATAGTCAGCCCCAGCATTTT.

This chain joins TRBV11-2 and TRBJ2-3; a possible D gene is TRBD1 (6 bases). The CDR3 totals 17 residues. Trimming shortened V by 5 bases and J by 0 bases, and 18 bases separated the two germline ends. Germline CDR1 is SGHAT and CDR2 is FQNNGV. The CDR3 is CASSVPMDSPSTDTQYF. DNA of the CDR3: TGTGCCAGCAGCGTCCCCATGGACAGCCCTAGCACAGATACGCAGTATTTT.

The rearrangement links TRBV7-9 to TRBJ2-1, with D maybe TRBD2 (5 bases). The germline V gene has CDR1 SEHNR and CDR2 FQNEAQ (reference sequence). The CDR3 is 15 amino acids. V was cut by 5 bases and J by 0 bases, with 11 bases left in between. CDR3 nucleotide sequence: TGTGCCAGCAGCCCAACTAGAGGCTCCTACAATGAGCAGTTCTTC. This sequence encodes CASSPTRGSYNEQFF.

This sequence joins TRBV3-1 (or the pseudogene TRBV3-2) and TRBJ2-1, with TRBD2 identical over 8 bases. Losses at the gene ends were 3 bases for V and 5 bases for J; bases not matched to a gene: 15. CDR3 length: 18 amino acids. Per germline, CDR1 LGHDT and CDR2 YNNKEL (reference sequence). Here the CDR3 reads CASSQGRSSGSFDNEQFF. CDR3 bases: TGTGCCAGCAGCCAGGGACGATCCAGCGGGAGTTTCGACAATGAGCAGTTCTTC.

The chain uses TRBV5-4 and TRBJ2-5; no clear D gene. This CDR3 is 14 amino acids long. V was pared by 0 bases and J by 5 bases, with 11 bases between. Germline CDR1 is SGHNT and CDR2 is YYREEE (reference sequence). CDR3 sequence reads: CASSLVGDWETQYF. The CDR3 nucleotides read TGTGCCAGCAGCTTGGTAGGAGATTGGGAGACCCAGTACTTC.